Reported below is one T cell receptor (beta chain). The antigen remains undetermined. The study ran its PCR with 60 Vbeta and 13 Jbeta primers. The repertoire was sequenced with immunoSEQ multiplex PCR; TCRdb's copy has only in-frame clones and lacks some. The sample shows roughly 200,000 clones, 80% to 85% of them seen only once. The data belong to a study of cytomegalovirus exposure and HLA in healthy donors. Study conclusions and caveats: Later analysis placed DRB1 highest and HLA-C lowest in TCR association rates, which differed by HLA locus. Most observed TCR sequences were rare, whereas some public TCRs were detected in many donors. In a later analysis, parvovirus B19, influenza, CMV and Epstein-Barr virus appeared linked to several top co-occurrence clusters.

Germline-derived CDR1 and CDR2 are SNHLY and FYNNEI. The CDR3 has 13 residues. Trimming stripped 4 bases from V and 2 bases from J, with 8 bases between. Sample: PBMCs. V gene TRBV2 combines with J gene TRBJ2-5; D may be TRBD2 (6 bases). The sequence derives from a boy under 10 years old in good health and CMV-seronegative. The CDR3 sequence is CASSATRQETQYF. CDR3 coding DNA: TGTGCCAGCAGTGCGACTAGACAAGAGACCCAGTACTTC.